This is a list of T cell receptor beta chains from one sample in a study of cytomegalovirus exposure and HLA in healthy donors. Clones were sequenced by immunoSEQ multiplex PCR, and TCRdb holds only the in-frame ones, with some missing. The sample has about 160,000 clones, 89% seen once; the top ten hold over 9%. Material: PBMCs. The receptors were sampled from a woman younger than 35 in good health and CMV-seropositive. CDR3s include the opening cysteine and the closing phenylalanine or tryptophan. A D gene is named only where the DNA matches it firmly. Only part of the rows carry a size: once, few, many, or a class if the clone is expanded.

size,V,D,J,CDR3,DNA
.,TRBV10-2,.,TRBJ1-2,CASSEYRVQDSYNYGYTF,TGCGCCAGCAGTGAATATCGTGTTCAGGACAGTTATAACTATGGCTACACCTTC
.,TRBV11-3,.,TRBJ1-1,CASSLVGEAFF,TGTGCCAGCAGCTTAGTCGGTGAAGCTTTCTTT
.,TRBV4-2,TRBD2,TRBJ2-2,CASSQPPGTSGNTGELFF,TGTGCCAGCAGCCAACCCCCCGGGACTAGCGGAAACACCGGGGAGCTGTTTTTT
.,TRBV28,TRBD1,TRBJ1-1,CASTTGGNTEAFF,TGTGCCAGCACTACAGGGGGTAACACTGAAGCTTTCTTT
.,TRBV10-2,.,TRBJ1-2,CASSEFGDRQNTF,TGCGCCAGCAGTGAGTTTGGAGACAGGCAGAACACCTTC
.,TRBV7-2,.,TRBJ2-7,CASSLSTGYNEQYF,TGTGCCAGCAGCTTATCAACAGGGTACAACGAGCAGTACTTC
.,TRBV28,.,TRBJ1-1,CASSPRTARGTEAFF,TGTGCCAGCAGTCCAAGGACCGCTCGGGGAACTGAAGCTTTCTTT
.,TRBV28,TRBD1,TRBJ2-7,CASSMGQGVGQYF,TGTGCCAGCAGTATGGGACAGGGAGTAGGGCAGTACTTC
.,TRBV6-1,TRBD2,TRBJ2-1,CASSSGLALEQFF,TGTGCCAGCAGTTCGGGACTAGCGTTGGAGCAGTTCTTC
.,TRBV6-5,TRBD1,TRBJ2-7,CASSFPGQTYEQYF,TGTGCCAGCAGTTTTCCGGGACAGACCTACGAGCAGTACTTC
.,TRBV5-1,TRBD1,TRBJ2-3,CASSVETGGTDTQYF,TGCGCCAGCAGCGTAGAAACAGGGGGCACAGATACGCAGTATTTT
once,TRBV27,TRBD2,TRBJ2-5,CASSLSGLAGALGETQYF,TGTGCCAGCAGTTTATCGGGACTAGCGGGAGCACTCGGAGAGACCCAGTACTTC
.,TRBV18,.,TRBJ2-2,CASSRHPPINTGELFF,TGTGCCAGCTCGCGACACCCGCCGATAAACACCGGGGAGCTGTTTTTT
.,TRBV11-1,.,TRBJ1-1,CASRGGMNTEAFF,TGTGCCAGCAGAGGAGGGATGAACACTGAAGCTTTCTTT
.,TRBV4-1,TRBD2,TRBJ2-1,CASSRTSGSFYNEQFF,TGCGCCAGCAGCCGGACTAGCGGAAGCTTCTACAATGAGCAGTTCTTC
.,TRBV7-3,.,TRBJ2-5,CASSFAGPETQYF,TGTGCCAGCAGCTTTGCAGGGCCAGAGACCCAGTACTTC
.,TRBV6-4,TRBD2,TRBJ2-5,CASSSGTGETQYF,TGTGCCAGCAGTAGCGGGACCGGAGAGACCCAGTACTTC
few,TRBV10-2,.,TRBJ2-7,CASSRQPPYEQYF,TGCGCCAGCTCAAGACAGCCGCCCTACGAGCAGTACTTC
.,TRBV5-1,.,TRBJ2-1,CASSLVAVVGPYNEQFF,TGCGCCAGCAGCTTGGTGGCGGTGGTCGGCCCCTACAATGAGCAGTTCTTC
once,TRBV5-6,.,TRBJ2-1,CASDKGGSSYNEQFF,TGTGCCAGCGACAAAGGAGGGAGCTCCTACAATGAGCAGTTCTTC
once,TRBV27,.,TRBJ2-7,CASSLRDGKYEQYF,TGTGCCAGCAGTTTAAGAGACGGGAAATACGAGCAGTACTTC
few,TRBV2,TRBD1,TRBJ1-2,CANLDREWGGYTF,TGTGCCAACTTGGACAGGGAGTGGGGTGGCTACACCTTC
.,TRBV28,TRBD2,TRBJ2-5,CASSFRPPGGDQETQYF,TGTGCCAGCAGTTTTAGACCTCCTGGGGGGGACCAAGAGACCCAGTACTTC
.,TRBV11-3,TRBD2,TRBJ2-7,CASSPSGRAVYEQYF,TGTGCCAGCAGCCCTAGCGGGAGGGCCGTCTACGAGCAGTACTTC
.,TRBV29-1,.,TRBJ1-2,CSVVSRKANYGYTF,TGCAGCGTTGTCTCCAGAAAAGCTAACTATGGCTACACCTTC
.,TRBV10-3,.,TRBJ1-5,CAISQPGHSAQHF,TGTGCCATCAGCCAACCGGGACATTCAGCCCAGCATTTT
few,TRBV30,.,TRBJ2-7,CASQQGNVREQYF,TGTGCCTCCCAGCAGGGAAATGTGCGAGAGCAGTACTTC
.,TRBV6-5,.,TRBJ1-4,CASSLSWTANEKLFF,TGTGCCAGCAGTCTCTCCTGGACAGCTAATGAAAAACTGTTTTTT
few,TRBV4-3,.,TRBJ2-5,CASSAQVSETQYF,TGCGCCAGCAGCGCGCAGGTTTCGGAGACCCAGTACTTC
.,TRBV6-1,TRBD2,TRBJ2-7,CASSASGGSYEQYF,TGTGCCAGCAGTGCTAGCGGTGGCTCCTACGAGCAGTACTTC
.,TRBV18,.,TRBJ2-1,CASSPPESRADEQFF,TGTGCCAGCTCACCACCGGAGTCCCGTGCGGATGAGCAGTTCTTC
.,TRBV5-8,.,TRBJ1-5,CASSSEQGPQPQHF,TGTGCCAGCAGCTCAGAACAGGGCCCGCAGCCCCAGCATTTT
.,TRBV11-2,TRBD2,TRBJ2-5,CASSPTTSAQETQYF,TGTGCCAGCAGCCCCACAACTAGCGCTCAAGAGACCCAGTACTTC
.,TRBV7-8,.,TRBJ2-7,CASSLVGGTYEQYF,TGTGCCAGCAGCTTAGTCGGCGGTACCTACGAGCAGTACTTC
.,TRBV19,.,TRBJ1-3,CATQDGSSGNTIYF,TGTGCCACCCAGGACGGGAGCTCTGGAAACACCATATATTTT
.,TRBV29-1,.,TRBJ1-2,CSVEDLQASYGYTF,TGCAGCGTTGAAGATCTGCAGGCGTCCTATGGCTACACCTTC
few,TRBV5-1,TRBD1,TRBJ2-5,CASSSGTGGMETQYF,TGCGCCAGCAGTTCCGGGACAGGGGGCATGGAGACCCAGTACTTC
once,TRBV27,TRBD1,TRBJ2-7,CASRRVTGVANEQYF,TGTGCCAGTCGCCGTGTAACAGGGGTAGCCAACGAGCAGTACTTC
.,TRBV25-1,TRBD2,TRBJ2-1,CATGAGSGTYNEQFF,TGTGCCACCGGGGCAGGTAGCGGGACGTACAATGAGCAGTTCTTC
.,TRBV9,TRBD2,TRBJ2-7,CASSPRLAGSHEQYF,TGTGCCAGCAGCCCCCGTCTAGCGGGATCCCACGAGCAGTACTTC
.,TRBV7-9,.,TRBJ2-4,CASSVATQNIQYF,TGTGCCAGCAGCGTAGCAACACAAAACATTCAGTACTTC
.,TRBV9,TRBD2,TRBJ2-2,CASSASSGSTGELFF,TGTGCCAGCAGCGCCTCTAGCGGGAGTACCGGGGAGCTGTTTTTT
once,TRBV11-3,TRBD2,TRBJ2-1,CASSGEWTSGREDNEQFF,TGTGCCAGCAGCGGCGAGTGGACTAGCGGGAGGGAGGACAATGAGCAGTTCTTC
.,TRBV19,TRBD1,TRBJ1-3,CASSPGTGAGNTIYF,TGTGCCAGTAGTCCCGGGACAGGGGCTGGAAACACCATATATTTT
.,TRBV6-1,.,TRBJ1-4,CASSDQGEKLFF,TGTGCCAGCAGTGACCAGGGGGAAAAACTGTTTTTT
.,TRBV2,TRBD2,TRBJ2-3,CASTGTSGSSSTDTQYF,TGTGCCAGCACAGGGACTAGCGGGTCGTCTAGCACAGATACGCAGTATTTT
.,TRBV18,TRBD1,TRBJ1-4,CASSPPGQRNEKLFF,TGTGCCAGCTCACCTCCGGGACAGAGAAATGAAAAACTGTTTTTT
.,TRBV5-4,.,TRBJ2-7,CASSLEGLSGYEQYF,TGTGCCAGCAGCTTGGAGGGACTTAGTGGCTACGAGCAGTACTTC
.,TRBV7-3,TRBD1,TRBJ1-2,CASSPGTGDYGYTF,TGTGCCAGCAGCCCAGGGACAGGGGACTATGGCTACACCTTC
.,TRBV7-9,TRBD1,TRBJ1-5,CASSSLDREGQPQHF,TGTGCCAGCAGCTCCCTGGACAGGGAGGGCCAGCCCCAGCATTTT
.,TRBV5-4,TRBD2,TRBJ2-3,CASSPRTSGFTDTQYF,TGTGCCAGCAGCCCGCGGACTAGCGGATTCACAGATACGCAGTATTTT
.,TRBV29-1,TRBD2,TRBJ2-3,CSLAGGPFHRDTQYF,TGCAGCTTAGCGGGAGGGCCTTTTCACAGAGATACGCAGTATTTT
.,TRBV7-9,.,TRBJ2-3,CASSLSSSTDTQYF,TGTGCCAGCAGCTTGTCGTCTAGCACAGATACGCAGTATTTT
.,TRBV9,TRBD2,TRBJ2-3,CASSAGLAGAPDTQYF,TGTGCCAGCAGCGCGGGTCTAGCGGGAGCTCCAGATACGCAGTATTTT
once,TRBV19,.,TRBJ1-5,CASRASNQPQHF,TGTGCCAGTAGGGCCAGCAATCAGCCCCAGCATTTT
.,TRBV27,TRBD2,TRBJ2-3,CASSRIDRGSKDTQYF,TGTGCCAGCAGCCGAATCGATCGCGGGAGCAAAGATACGCAGTATTTT
.,TRBV5-4,TRBD2,TRBJ2-2,CASSFGGSSSTGELFF,TGTGCCAGCAGCTTCGGCGGGAGTTCTTCCACCGGGGAGCTGTTTTTT